The 32 T cell receptor beta chains in this list originate from one sample, sequenced in a study of somatic mutations in cytotoxic T cells in rheumatoid arthritis. Method: immunoSEQ multiplex PCR; TCRdb's copy keeps in-frame clones and lacks some. The sample has about 19,000 clones; approximately 87% are singletons. The sequenced material came from CD8+ T cells sorted from blood. The receptors come from a man in his forties or fifties in good health.

The chain combines TRBV7-8 with TRBJ2-7; 8 bases are shared with TRBD2. CDR3 length: 14 amino acids. J lost 2 bases, V lost 2 bases, and 2 bases had no gene match. Germline-derived CDR1 and CDR2 are SGHVS and FQNEAQ. The CDR3 protein is CASSLRLAPYEQYF. The CDR3 coding sequence is TGTGCCAGCAGCTTACGACTAGCGCCCTACGAGCAGTACTTC.

Written as DNA, the CDR3 is TGTGCCAGCAGCTTCGGTCACCCGGGACAGGGGACCTACGAGCAGTACTTC. It codes for CASSFGHPGQGTYEQYF. V usage is TRBV13 and J usage is TRBJ2-7; 10 bases map to TRBD1. Germline-derived CDR1 and CDR2 are PRHDT and FYEKMQ (reference sequence). CDR3 length: 17 residues. Trimming cost V 3 bases and J 2 bases; bases outside gene matches: 10.

V is TRBV7-9 and J is TRBJ2-7, with D perhaps TRBD2 (6 bases). The CDR3 extends over 15 amino acids. Germline CDR1 reads SEHNR; CDR2 reads FQNEAQ (reference sequence). V shed 7 bases and J shed 0 bases, with 16 bases lying between them. The CDR3 DNA is TGTGCCAGCAACCCGCCGGAGGGATCCTCCTACGAGCAGTACTTC. Translating gives CASNPPEGSSYEQYF.

This chain links TRBV2 with TRBJ1-5; 7 bases agree with TRBD1. J lost 4 bases, V lost 6 bases, and 12 bases had no gene match. The CDR3 has 16 residues. CDR1 is SNHLY and CDR2 is FYNNEI in the germline V gene. This chain's CDR3 is CASRPLETGLNQPQHF. The DNA for the CDR3 is TGTGCCAGCAGGCCTCTAGAGACAGGGCTAAATCAGCCCCAGCATTTT.

The J gene is TRBJ2-7, the V gene TRBV4-2; 11 nucleotides match TRBD2. Trimming at V came to 4 bases and at J to 3 bases, leaving 5 bases not matched to a gene. Germline CDR1 and CDR2: LGHNA and YNFKEQ. The CDR3 spans 15 residues. This CDR3 is CASSLLAGVLYEQYF. The CDR3 DNA sequence: TGTGCCAGCAGCCTACTAGCGGGAGTCCTCTACGAGCAGTACTTC.

This clone was counted a few times. The chain employs TRBV27 and TRBJ1-5, with 8 positions matching TRBD1. Per the germline V gene, CDR1 is MNHEY and CDR2 is SMNVEV (reference sequence). This CDR3 region has 16 residues. Germline trimming cut 3 bases from V and 0 bases from J; bases unmatched to any gene: 4. CDR3 sequence (DNA): TGTGCCAGCAGTTTCCAGGGACAGGCTAGCAATCAGCCCCAGCATTTT. Translating it yields CASSFQGQASNQPQHF.

A single count supports this clone. The chain recombines TRBV13 with TRBJ2-1; 7 bases map to TRBD2. The CDR3 runs to 14 residues. The germline V gene encodes CDR1 PRHDT and CDR2 FYEKMQ (reference sequence). The V gene end was trimmed by 5 bases and the J gene end by 10 bases; junction bases not matched to a gene: 11. The CDR3 sequence: CASSLRLARNEQFF. CDR3 nucleotide sequence: TGTGCCAGCAGCCTCAGACTAGCTAGGAACGAGCAGTTCTTC.

This chain joins TRBV5-1 and TRBJ2-7; the D call may be TRBD1 or TRBD2 (5 bases each). This CDR3 spans 15 amino acids. Trimming stripped 0 bases from V and 0 bases from J, with 10 bases between. Germline V CDR1 and CDR2: SGHRS, YFSETQ. The CDR3 protein is CASSLGPGSSYEQYF. In DNA form, the CDR3 reads TGCGCCAGCAGCTTGGGGCCAGGGAGCTCCTACGAGCAGTACTTC.

This clone was detected a few times. The J gene is TRBJ1-2, the V gene TRBV28; maybe TRBD1 (5 bases). Germline V gene lookup returns CDR1 MDHEN and CDR2 SYDVKM. The CDR3 loop spans 13 amino acids. The V end lost 1 base, the J end lost 4 bases, and 7 bases lay between the germline ends. CDR3 residues: CASSLSGVYGYTF. CDR3 sequence (DNA): TGTGCCAGCAGTTTATCGGGGGTCTATGGCTACACCTTC.

This clone was seen only a few times. This chain joins TRBV2 and TRBJ2-7; D perhaps matches TRBD1 (5 bases). This CDR3 spans 15 amino acids. V lost 2 bases and J 3 bases, leaving 14 bases between the germline ends. Germline CDR1 SNHLY, CDR2 FYNNEI. Written as DNA, the CDR3 is TGTGCCAGCAGTGAAAGGGGTTTCGCCAACTACGAGCAGTACTTC. This translates into CASSERGFANYEQYF.

The chain combines TRBV7-9 with TRBJ2-3; D gene ambiguous. The V end lost 1 base, the J end lost 4 bases, and 12 bases lay between the germline ends. Germline CDR1 SEHNR, CDR2 FQNEAQ (reference sequence). The CDR3 is 15 residues long. CDR3 sequence: CASSLGYGLADTQYF. CDR3 coding DNA: TGTGCCAGCAGCTTAGGTTACGGGTTGGCAGATACGCAGTATTTT.

This chain joins TRBV4-3 and TRBJ2-5; 8 bases match TRBD1. V gave up 3 bases and J gave up 2 bases; unmatched junction bases: 5. Germline V gene lookup returns CDR1 LGHNA and CDR2 YSLEER. There are 15 residues in the CDR3. CDR3 sequence (DNA): TGCGCCAGCAGCCAGGACAGGGTTGGGCAAGAGACCCAGTACTTC. This gives the protein CASSQDRVGQETQYF.

This clone was seen a handful of times. V gene TRBV7-2 combines with J gene TRBJ1-1, with D possibly matching TRBD1 (5 bases). The ends were cut back, 5 bases at V and 8 bases at J, with 9 bases in the middle. CDR1 and CDR2 (germline): SGHTA, FQGNSA. The CDR3 consists of 11 residues. The DNA of the CDR3 is TGTGCCAGCAGCGGACGACAGGAAGCTTTCTTT. It translates to CASSGRQEAFF.

This clone was detected a few times. The gene calls are TRBV7-9 and TRBJ2-3; TRBD1 might be the D (5 bases). Trimming removed 0 bases from V and 3 bases from J, with 13 bases in between. Germline V CDR1 and CDR2: SEHNR, FQNEAQ (reference sequence). The CDR3 contains 16 residues. The CDR3 reads CASSLAGAKWTDTQYF. CDR3 DNA: TGTGCCAGCAGCTTAGCAGGGGCCAAGTGGACAGATACGCAGTATTTT.

This chain connects TRBV28 to TRBJ2-2; D is uncertain. CDR3 length: 13 amino acids. With 1 base removed from V and 5 bases from J, the gap between germline ends came to 5 bases. Germline lookup yields CDR1 MDHEN and CDR2 SYDVKM. The CDR3: CASSLSYTGELFF. Written as DNA, the CDR3 is TGTGCCAGCAGTTTATCGTATACCGGGGAGCTGTTTTTT.

This clone was seen just once. The chain uses TRBV7-8 and TRBJ2-7; D could derive from TRBD1 or TRBD2 (5 bases each). CDR1 is SGHVS and CDR2 is FQNEAQ in the germline V gene. V lost 3 bases to trimming and J lost 3 bases, with 12 bases between them. The CDR3 totals 14 residues. This CDR3 reads CASSLGHGVYEQYF. The DNA for the CDR3 is TGTGCCAGCAGCTTGGGGCACGGGGTCTACGAGCAGTACTTC.

V usage is TRBV5-6 and J usage is TRBJ2-3; D uncertain. The CDR3 sequence is 11 residues long. V lost 0 bases, J lost 9 bases, and 5 bases lay in between. The germline gives CDR1 SGHDT, CDR2 YYEEEE. The CDR3 bases are TGTGCCAGCAGCTTGGCCGGCACGCAGTATTTT. This translates into CASSLAGTQYF.

The rearrangement links TRBV19 to TRBJ1-2; possibly TRBD1 for D (5 bases). The CDR3 length is 13 residues. The germline CDR1 and CDR2 sequences are LNHDA and SQIVND (reference sequence). The V and J ends lost 9 bases and 3 bases respectively, with 14 bases between them. The CDR3 DNA follows: TGTGCCAGCATTTTCCAGGGAGACTATGGCTACACCTTC. Translation gives CASIFQGDYGYTF.

In its sample, this clone was seen a few times. The rearrangement links TRBV27 to TRBJ1-5; D perhaps matches TRBD1 (5 bases). The CDR3 contains 14 residues. V was cut by 4 bases and J by 5 bases, with 12 bases left in between. Germline CDR1 MNHEY, CDR2 SMNVEV (reference sequence). The CDR3: CASSYRGVDQPQHF. DNA for the CDR3: TGTGCCAGCAGTTACCGGGGGGTCGATCAGCCCCAGCATTTT.

V and J are TRBV4-2 and TRBJ2-5, with TRBD1 matching 10 bases. With 3 bases clipped from V and 5 bases from J, the junction kept 9 bases outside the gene matches. The CDR3 totals 16 residues. Germline assignment: CDR1 LGHNA and CDR2 YNFKEQ. In DNA, the CDR3 is TGTGCCAGCAGCCAGAACCGACAGGGGGCAACGGAGACCCAGTACTTC. Amino acid sequence: CASSQNRQGATETQYF.

Here the CDR3 DNA reads TGTGCCAGCAGTTTATGGGGACAGGGGTTCCACGGGGAGCTGTTTTTT. Protein: CASSLWGQGFHGELFF. The chain employs TRBV27 and TRBJ2-2; TRBD1 matches 10 bases. With V trimmed by 1 base and J by 7 bases, 6 bases remained unmatched. The CDR3 is 16 residues long. CDR1 is MNHEY and CDR2 is SMNVEV in the germline V gene (reference sequence).

The genes are TRBV4-3 and TRBJ2-1, with 15 bases identical to TRBD2. Germline V CDR1 and CDR2: LGHNA, YSLEER. CDR3 size: 17 residues. Losses at the gene ends were 5 bases for V and 8 bases for J; bases not matched to a gene: 10. The CDR3 DNA sequence: TGCGCCAGCAGCTCTACCCGGACTAGCGGGAGGGTTGATGAGCAGTTCTTC. Encoded protein: CASSSTRTSGRVDEQFF.

The chain is built from TRBV19 and TRBJ2-7, with 7 bases matching TRBD2. V dropped 5 bases and J dropped 6; count of bases not matched to a gene: 7. The CDR3 has 13 residues. Germline V CDR1 and CDR2: LNHDA, SQIVND (reference sequence). CDR3 residues: CASSSREVGEQYF. For the CDR3, the DNA is TGTGCCAGTAGTTCTCGGGAGGTAGGCGAGCAGTACTTC.

This chain joins TRBV4-3 and TRBJ2-4; 12 bases match TRBD2. In germline, CDR1 is LGHNA, CDR2 YSLEER. The CDR3 runs to 21 residues. V lost 8 bases, J lost 1 base, and 21 bases stayed unmatched. DNA for the CDR3: TGCGCCAGCTCGATCGGACTAGCGGGAATCCCCTATTTGGGGGCCAAAAACATTCAGTACTTC. Protein sequence: CASSIGLAGIPYLGAKNIQYF.

The rearrangement uses TRBV6-5 and TRBJ1-2; 9 bases line up with TRBD1. The germline V gene has CDR1 MNHEY and CDR2 SVGAGI. This CDR3 contains 14 residues. J gave up 4 bases and V 6 bases, and 6 bases lay outside the gene matches. The CDR3 DNA is TGTGCCAGCAGCGGGACAGGGACCACCTATGGCTACACCTTC. Its translation is CASSGTGTTYGYTF.

The chain recombines TRBV5-1 with TRBJ1-1; TRBD1 matches 7 bases. CDR1 SGHRS and CDR2 YFSETQ come from the germline V gene. The CDR3 consists of 17 residues. V dropped 0 bases and J dropped 4; count of bases not matched to a gene: 12. The CDR3 nucleotides are TGCGCCAGCAGCTTGGCAATTTCAAAAACAGGGGCCACTGAAGCTTTCTTT. This gives the protein CASSLAISKTGATEAFF.

J is TRBJ2-3 and V is TRBV6-4, with a weak D call TRBD1 (5 bases). Germline CDR1 and CDR2: MRHNA and SNTAGT. The CDR3 runs to 17 residues. The V gene lost 0 bases and the J gene lost 2 bases, with 15 bases spanning the gap. CDR3 sequence: CASSDSGREGYTDTQYF. DNA of the CDR3: TGTGCCAGCAGTGACTCCGGCAGGGAAGGGTACACAGATACGCAGTATTTT.

The V call is TRBV5-1, the J call TRBJ2-1; D perhaps matches TRBD1 (6 bases). CDR3 length: 14 amino acids. Looked up from germline, CDR1 is SGHRS and CDR2 is YFSETQ. V lost 3 bases, J lost 10 bases, and 17 bases lay in between. The CDR3 region is CASSSRTVLGEQFF. In nucleotides, the CDR3 is TGCGCCAGCAGCTCGCGGACAGTTTTGGGGGAGCAGTTCTTC.

V and J are TRBV4-2 and TRBJ2-1; 14 positions agree with TRBD2. The V segment lost 5 bases and the J segment 6 bases; nucleotides outside the gene matches: 9. This CDR3 is built from 17 residues. CDR1 LGHNA and CDR2 YNFKEQ come from the germline V gene. The CDR3 coding sequence is TGTGCCAGCAGCTCTCCCCCGGGACTAGCGGGAGCCAATGAGCAGTTCTTC. This sequence encodes CASSSPPGLAGANEQFF.

The chain is built from TRBV15 and TRBJ2-7; maybe TRBD1 (5 bases). The V gene's germline CDR1 is LNHNV and CDR2 YYDKDF (reference sequence). V gave up 5 bases and J gave up 1 base, with 12 bases separating them. The CDR3 has 14 amino acids. This CDR3 is CATSLLGASYEQYF. DNA of the CDR3: TGTGCCACCAGCCTCCTAGGGGCTTCCTACGAGCAGTACTTC.

The gene calls are TRBV9 and TRBJ2-4; possibly TRBD2 for D (5 bases). Germline V gives CDR1 SGDLS, CDR2 YYNGEE. This CDR3 has 15 residues. Trimming pared 0 bases from V and 8 bases from J, leaving 15 bases between. The CDR3 coding sequence is TGTGCCAGCAGCGTAGCAGGAGGCCGTCAGCACATTCAGTACTTC. This sequence encodes CASSVAGGRQHIQYF. The full variable domain, in which reference TRBV9 and TRBJ2-4 provide the parts outside the CDR3, is DSGVTQTPKHLITATGQRVTLRCSPRSGDLSVYWYQQSLDQGLQFLIQYYNGEERAKGNILERFSAQQFPDLHSELNLSSLELGDSALYFCASSVAGGRQHIQYFGAGTRLSVL.

The J gene is TRBJ2-7, the V gene TRBV7-9, with D unclear. The CDR3 consists of 13 residues. Trimming stripped 5 bases from V and 4 bases from J, with 12 bases between. CDR1 is SEHNR and CDR2 is FQNEAQ in the germline V gene (reference sequence). The CDR3 DNA sequence: TGTGCCAGCAGCCCCGCTTCTGGTTACGAGCAGTACTTC. Its protein product is CASSPASGYEQYF.